Following are 11 T cell receptor beta chains from one sample sequenced in a study of T cell repertoires in cytomegalovirus infection. Each CDR3 protein gets one entry after TCRdb re-called the reads with MiXCR. The sample yields hundreds of thousands of distinct CDR3 sequences, 20% to 25% seen once. The sample taken for sequencing was CD8+ T cells from PBMCs. The receptors stem from a human donor in good health (CMV status not recorded). Some clones in this sample may be carry-over from other donors' samples.

This clonotype was seen only a few times. The gene calls are TRBV12-3 or TRBV12-4 and TRBJ1-2; TRBD1 matches at 8 bases. The trim removed 0 bases at V and 4 bases at J, leaving 10 bases unmatched. The CDR3 runs to 17 residues. CDR3: CASSLAYTGGAPYGYTF. The CDR3 region has the DNA TGTGCCAGCAGTTTAGCCTACACAGGGGGGGCCCCCTATGGCTACACCTTC.

The chain carries TRBV3-1 and TRBJ2-1; 7 positions match TRBD2. V was clipped by 0 bases and J by 5 bases; unmatched bases: 7. Germline V gene sequence: CDR1 LGHDT, CDR2 YNNKEL (reference sequence). This CDR3 is built from 16 residues. Here the CDR3 DNA reads TGTGCCAGCAGCCAAGATTACGGGGGAGGGGACAATGAGCAGTTCTTC. Translated: CASSQDYGGGDNEQFF.

This clonotype was counted at least ten times. This sequence joins TRBV7-8 and TRBJ2-2; tentative D call: TRBD1 (5 bases). Germline V lookup: CDR1 SGHVS, CDR2 FQNEAQ. There are 14 residues in the CDR3. Trimming pared 5 bases from V and 2 bases from J, leaving 9 bases between. Written as DNA, the CDR3 is TGTGCCAGCAGCATCAGGGATAACACCGGGGAGCTGTTTTTT. This translates into CASSIRDNTGELFF.

The chain couples TRBV5-1 to TRBJ2-2; D is possibly TRBD2 (5 bases). V lost 2 bases, J lost 0 bases, and 11 bases lay in between. CDR3 size: 16 residues. Germline-derived CDR1 and CDR2 are SGHRS and YFSETQ. DNA for the CDR3: TGCGCCAGCAGCTTCGAGGGCATCGCGAACACCGGGGAGCTGTTTTTT. It yields the protein CASSFEGIANTGELFF.

In its sample, this clonotype was seen a few times. The chain uses TRBV19 and TRBJ1-1, with D perhaps matching TRBD1 (6 bases). Germline loops: CDR1 LNHDA, CDR2 SQIVND (reference sequence). The CDR3 extends over 12 amino acids. V was shortened by 5 bases and J by 8 bases, with 12 bases between the two germline ends. Written as DNA, the CDR3 is TGTGCCAGTAGTGCAGTACAGGGAGAAGCTTTCTTT. It yields the protein CASSAVQGEAFF.

This clonotype was counted many times. The chain links TRBV11-1 to TRBJ2-1; D unresolved. The CDR3 extends over 16 amino acids. Germline lookup yields CDR1 SGHAT and CDR2 FQDESV (reference sequence). V was pared by 5 bases and J by 0 bases, with 14 bases between. The CDR3 coding sequence is TGTGCCAGCAGCCACACCCGGCCGAGCTCCTACAATGAGCAGTTCTTC. Protein: CASSHTRPSSYNEQFF.

The rearrangement uses TRBV6-6 and TRBJ2-7; 7 bases are a match to TRBD1. The junction had 8 bases not matched to a gene; V was cut back by 7 bases and J by 5 bases. The germline CDR1 and CDR2 sequences are MNHNY and SVGAGI (reference sequence). The CDR3 contains 13 residues. The CDR3 sequence: CASTKTGSDEQYV. The CDR3 DNA follows: TGTGCCAGCACCAAGACAGGGTCGGACGAGCAGTACGTC.

The V and J genes are TRBV15 and TRBJ2-5; a possible D gene is TRBD1 (7 bases). CDR3 length: 15 residues. CDR1 and CDR2 from the germline V gene are LNHNV and YYDKDF (reference sequence). Trimming took off 1 base at V and 5 bases at J, with 14 bases between the two ends. CDR3 loop: CATSRVEGASETQYF. In DNA, the CDR3 is TGTGCCACCAGCAGAGTGGAGGGGGCATCGGAGACCCAGTACTTC.

For this clonotype: A junction boundary mismatches the germline segment, possibly from a read error. The chain carries TRBV6-2 or TRBV6-3 and TRBJ2-5; D remains ambiguous. CDR1 is MNHEY, CDR2 SVGEGT, per germline. This CDR3 comprises 10 residues. In DNA, the CDR3 is TGTGTCAGCAGGCAAGAGACCCAGTACTTC. It codes for CVSRQETQYF.

Many counts were recorded for this clonotype. The chain recombines TRBV7-9 with TRBJ2-7; TRBD1 matches at 8 bases. Germline lookup yields CDR1 SEHNR and CDR2 FQNEAQ (reference sequence). The CDR3 is made up of 12 amino acids. The V segment lost 1 base and the J segment 7 bases; nucleotides outside the gene matches: 0. The CDR3 DNA follows: TGTGCCAGCAGCTTAGGGGACAGGGAGCAGTACGTC. Its protein product is CASSLGDREQYV.

J is TRBJ2-1 and V is TRBV11-2, with 11 bases fitting TRBD2. The CDR3 is 18 residues long. From germline, CDR1 is SGHAT and CDR2 FQNNGV. The ends lost 5 bases at V and 3 bases at J; junction bases unmatched: 12. CDR3 region: CASSLKPGTSGFYNEQFF. CDR3 sequence (DNA): TGTGCCAGCAGCCTTAAACCGGGGACTAGCGGATTCTACAATGAGCAGTTCTTC. Based on the CDR3 plus reference TRBV11-2 and TRBJ2-1, the full variable domain is EAGVAQSPRYKIIEKRQSVAFWCNPISGHATLYWYQQILGQGPKLLIQFQNNGVVDDSQLPKDRFSAERLKGVDSTLKIQPAKLEDSAVYLCASSLKPGTSGFYNEQFFGPGTRLTVL.